A selection of T cell receptor beta chains follows, all from one sample in a study of blood T cell repertoires in COVID-19. This table comes from immunoSEQ multiplex PCR, and its TCRdb copy is limited to in-frame clones, with some not included. Among 200,000 to 300,000 clones listed, around 86% were seen once. Sequenced: peripheral blood. The receptors originated from a man aged 80 or over with acute or convalescent COVID-19. Each CDR3 is given with its conserved first and last residue. The order of the fields is D gene, clone size, V gene, J gene, CDR3 protein, CDR3 DNA. A D gene is named only where the DNA matches it firmly. For some rows the clone size is stated as once, few or many, or as a class when expanded; others skip it.

>.|.|TRBV29-1|TRBJ1-4
CSALPPGTNEKLFF
TGCAGCGCCCTTCCTCCCGGAACTAATGAAAAACTGTTTTTT
>TRBD2|.|TRBV28|TRBJ2-2
CATTGGGTGELFF
TGTGCCACGACGGGCGGGGGAACCGGGGAGCTGTTTTTT
>TRBD1|.|TRBV6-5|TRBJ1-1
CASSFARNRGAEAFF
TGTGCCAGCAGTTTCGCCCGTAACAGGGGGGCTGAAGCTTTCTTT
>TRBD2|once|TRBV27|TRBJ2-3
CASSFAGGPRDTQYF
TGTGCCAGCAGTTTTGCGGGAGGGCCTAGGGATACGCAGTATTTT
>.|.|TRBV11-2|TRBJ2-5
CASSWSQGETQYF
TGTGCCAGCAGCTGGAGCCAGGGGGAGACCCAGTACTTC
>.|.|TRBV2|TRBJ1-3
CASSEQGPGFAGNTIYF
TGTGCCAGCAGTGAACAAGGTCCAGGGTTCGCCGGAAACACCATATATTTT
>.|.|TRBV19|TRBJ1-1
CASSKAPAGNTEAFF
TGTGCCAGTAGTAAAGCACCCGCAGGGAACACTGAAGCTTTCTTT
>TRBD2|.|TRBV18|TRBJ2-7
CASSSTSGSYEQYF
TGTGCCAGCTCATCGACTAGCGGGAGCTACGAGCAGTACTTC
>.|.|TRBV29-1|TRBJ1-1
CSVGARSAEAFF
TGCAGCGTTGGGGCAAGATCGGCTGAAGCTTTCTTT
>.|.|TRBV6-5|TRBJ2-3
CASRTGQSDTQYF
TGTGCCAGCAGAACCGGACAGTCAGATACGCAGTATTTT
>TRBD1|.|TRBV5-6|TRBJ1-4
CASSSMDRAANEKLFF
TGTGCCAGCAGCTCTATGGACAGGGCGGCTAATGAAAAACTGTTTTTT
>TRBD1|.|TRBV6-5|TRBJ2-3
CASRQGYLTDTQYF
TGTGCCAGTCGACAGGGCTATCTCACAGATACGCAGTATTTT
>TRBD1|once|TRBV5-6|TRBJ1-5
CASSHFRDRDSNQPQHF
TGTGCCAGCAGCCACTTCCGGGACAGGGATAGCAATCAGCCCCAGCATTTT
>TRBD2|.|TRBV18|TRBJ2-1
CASSPPSGNPYNEQFF
TGTGCCAGCTCACCCCCTAGCGGGAACCCCTACAATGAGCAGTTCTTC
>TRBD1|.|TRBV7-6|TRBJ2-7
CASSLGQGYYEQYF
TGTGCCAGCAGCTTAGGACAGGGTTATTACGAGCAGTACTTC
>.|few|TRBV7-2|TRBJ1-5
CASSHRREGNQPQHF
TGTGCCAGCAGCCATCGCCGGGAAGGCAATCAGCCCCAGCATTTT
>TRBD1|.|TRBV19|TRBJ2-7
CASSIPGQGLHEQYF
TGTGCCAGTAGTATCCCGGGACAGGGTCTCCACGAGCAGTACTTC
>TRBD1|.|TRBV6-1|TRBJ2-7
CASSESWGTGRHEQYF
TGTGCCAGCAGTGAATCGTGGGGGACAGGGCGACACGAGCAGTACTTC
>.|.|TRBV19|TRBJ1-2
CASSMIGNGYTF
TGTGCCAGTAGTATGATCGGGAATGGCTACACCTTC
>TRBD2|.|TRBV18|TRBJ2-1
CASSSQRGASYNEQFF
TGTGCCAGCTCTTCCCAGCGGGGGGCATCCTACAATGAGCAGTTCTTC
>.|few|TRBV2|TRBJ1-2
CANAQGNYGYTF
TGTGCCAACGCACAGGGAAACTATGGCTACACCTTC
>TRBD2|.|TRBV4-2|TRBJ2-1
CASSQEGGSYNEQFF
TGTGCCAGCAGCCAAGAGGGGGGGTCCTACAATGAGCAGTTCTTC
>.|.|TRBV19|TRBJ1-5
CASSIVAQGGQPQHF
TGTGCCAGTAGTATAGTGGCCCAGGGAGGGCAGCCCCAGCATTTT
>.|.|TRBV6-6|TRBJ1-5
CASSRTEIMNQPQHF
TGTGCCAGCAGTCGGACAGAGATAATGAATCAGCCCCAGCATTTT
>TRBD2|few|TRBV3-1/TRBV3-2|TRBJ2-5
CASSRSGSKETQYF
TGTGCCAGCAGCCGAAGCGGGAGTAAAGAGACCCAGTACTTC
>TRBD1|once|TRBV11-3|TRBJ2-3
CASSLWGQGPTDTQYF
TGTGCCAGCAGCTTGTGGGGACAGGGCCCGACAGATACGCAGTATTTT
>.|.|TRBV28|TRBJ2-3
CASSTGGALGSRAYF
TGTGCCAGCAGTACAGGGGGGGCGCTCGGAAGTCGGGCGTATTTT
>.|.|TRBV3-1/TRBV3-2|TRBJ2-3
CASSQAAGPSTDTQYF
TGTGCCAGCAGCCAGGCGGCGGGACCTAGCACAGATACGCAGTATTTT
>.|.|TRBV7-2|TRBJ2-5
CASSLGSDRWETQYF
TGTGCCAGCAGCTTAGGGTCTGACAGATGGGAGACCCAGTACTTC
>.|.|TRBV6-2/TRBV6-3|TRBJ1-2
CASSFAGPYGYTF
TGTGCCAGCAGTTTCGCAGGGCCATATGGCTACACCTTC
>TRBD1|.|TRBV5-1|TRBJ2-7
CASSLGQGTMPNF
TGCGCCAGCAGCTTAGGACAGGGGACCATGCCGAACTTC
>.|.|TRBV28|TRBJ1-1
CASNQNTEAFF
TGTGCCAGCAATCAGAACACTGAAGCTTTCTTT
>.|.|TRBV5-4|TRBJ1-3
CASSLVGGAPSGNTIYF
TGTGCCAGCAGCTTGGTTGGAGGGGCCCCCTCTGGAAACACCATATATTTT
>TRBD2|.|TRBV3-1/TRBV3-2|TRBJ2-2
CASRGSSGSAGELFF
TGTGCCAGCCGGGGGTCTAGCGGGAGCGCCGGGGAGCTGTTTTTT
>TRBD2|.|TRBV7-3|TRBJ2-1
CASSPPGLAYNEQFF
TGTGCCAGCAGCCCGCCGGGACTAGCGTACAATGAGCAGTTCTTC
>TRBD1|.|TRBV5-1|TRBJ1-1
CASSEQGNEGTEAFF
TGCGCCAGCAGCGAACAGGGGAATGAGGGGACTGAAGCTTTCTTT
>.|few|TRBV28|TRBJ1-2
CASSGGSYRAYGYTF
TGTGCCAGCAGCGGGGGGTCGTACCGAGCCTATGGCTACACCTTC
>.|.|TRBV7-9|TRBJ1-1
CASSLMQGTEAFF
TGTGCCAGCAGCTTAATGCAGGGGACTGAAGCTTTCTTT
>TRBD1|.|TRBV18|TRBJ2-7
CASSPRTGGDEQYF
TGTGCCAGCTCACCAAGGACAGGGGGTGACGAGCAGTACTTC
>.|.|TRBV6-5|TRBJ1-6
CASTGAPDSPLHF
TGTGCCAGCACAGGGGCCCCGGATTCACCCCTCCACTTT
>.|.|TRBV28|TRBJ1-3
CASSFIGDTGTSGNTIYF
TGTGCCAGCAGTTTCATAGGTGACACGGGAACCTCTGGAAACACCATATATTTT
>.|once|TRBV28|TRBJ1-2
CASSSELNGYTF
TGTGCCAGCAGTTCCGAACTTAATGGCTACACCTTC
>TRBD2|.|TRBV5-1|TRBJ2-7
CASSIGGGGGSYEQYF
TGCGCCAGCAGCATCGGCGGGGGAGGCGGGTCCTACGAGCAGTACTTC
>.|.|TRBV7-6|TRBJ2-2
CASSPRATSTGELFF
TGTGCCAGCAGCCCCAGGGCGACGAGCACCGGGGAGCTGTTTTTT
>.|.|TRBV29-1|TRBJ2-3
CSVQSGLSTDTQYF
TGCAGCGTTCAGTCAGGGCTAAGCACAGATACGCAGTATTTT
>TRBD1|.|TRBV5-4|TRBJ2-7
CASSLTGGYEQYF
TGTGCCAGCAGCTTGACAGGGGGCTACGAGCAGTACTTC